The source of this T cell receptor beta chain is a study of T cell changes during pregnancy in multiple sclerosis. This clone was detected once. Data came from immunoSEQ multiplex PCR; TCRdb stores just in-frame clones and leaves some out. Of about 19,000 clones in the sample, 86% were seen once. The receptor's source is a female donor in good health, enrolled as a control in a pregnancy study. Here the sequenced sample was CD8+ T cells from peripheral blood mononuclear cells, taken in the third trimester of pregnancy.

The CDR3 DNA reads as TGTGCCAGCAGCTTGACTGACAATCAGCCCCAGCATTTT. Its protein product is CASSLTDNQPQHF. The rearrangement uses TRBV7-9 and TRBJ1-5; D ambiguous. V lost 3 bases and J 3 bases, leaving 6 bases between the germline ends. Germline CDR1 is SEHNR and CDR2 is FQNEAQ (reference sequence). CDR3 length: 13 residues.